This T cell receptor beta chain was profiled in a study of T cells after somatic rescue of genetic block (dated by TCRdb to the early 2020s). At the level of the whole study: The study assessed how robust, over the long term, a T-cell system was when the system had developed through somatic rescue of a genetic block in T-cell development.

Concerning this clone itself: Its antigen target is currently unknown. Base qualities are not provided; no much larger clone lies one nucleotide away.

Libraries were prepared through the immunoSEQ multiplex PCR assay. The source is immuneACCESS, and TCRdb retained only in-frame sequences with V and J called. Part of the clones is not carried over; for the studies checked, unresolved V genes explain less than half of this, and the remainder is unexplained. In all, the sample holds about 14,000 clones, and just over 70% of those were seen once. The ten largest clones represent over 12% of the sample. CDR1 and CDR2 were assigned from the germline V gene (reference sequence) as SEHNR and FQNEAQ. The CDR3 spans 14 residues, from the cysteine through the phenylalanine. Kept here is only the CDR3 DNA, which spans 42 bases and is read in frame from base 1. After removal of 3 bases from V and 4 bases from J, the junction retains 4 bases not matched to a gene.

This TCR came from a boy younger than 18. The sequenced material came from peripheral blood mononuclear cells (PBMCs). The sequence joins TRBV7-9 to TRBJ2-7, and 9 junction bases match TRBD1. CDR3 sequence: CASSLDRGGYEQYF. The DNA reads as follows: TGTGCCAGCAGCTTGGACAGGGGAGGATACGAGCAGTACTTC.